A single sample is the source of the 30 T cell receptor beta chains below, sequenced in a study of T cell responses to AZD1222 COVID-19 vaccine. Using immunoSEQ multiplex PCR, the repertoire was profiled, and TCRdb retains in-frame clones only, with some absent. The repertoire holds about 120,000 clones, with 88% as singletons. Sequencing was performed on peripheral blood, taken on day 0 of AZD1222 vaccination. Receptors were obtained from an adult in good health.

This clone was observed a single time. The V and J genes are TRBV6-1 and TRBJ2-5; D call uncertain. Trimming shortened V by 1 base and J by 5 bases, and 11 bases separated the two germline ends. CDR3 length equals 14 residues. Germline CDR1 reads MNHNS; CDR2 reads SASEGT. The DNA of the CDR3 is TGTGCCAGCAGTGAAGTTGCTACGGTTGAGACCCAGTACTTC. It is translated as CASSEVATVETQYF.

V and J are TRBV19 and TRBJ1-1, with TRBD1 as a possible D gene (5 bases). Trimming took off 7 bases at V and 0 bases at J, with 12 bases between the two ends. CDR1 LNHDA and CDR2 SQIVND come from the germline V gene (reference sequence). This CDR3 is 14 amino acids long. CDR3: CASKGGTMNTEAFF. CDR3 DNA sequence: TGTGCCAGTAAGGGTGGGACCATGAACACTGAAGCTTTCTTT.

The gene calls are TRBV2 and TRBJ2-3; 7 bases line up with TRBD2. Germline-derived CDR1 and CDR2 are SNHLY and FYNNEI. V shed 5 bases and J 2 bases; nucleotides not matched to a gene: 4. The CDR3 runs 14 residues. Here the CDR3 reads CASSREGPTDTQYF. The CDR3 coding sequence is TGTGCCAGCAGTAGGGAGGGACCCACAGATACGCAGTATTTT.

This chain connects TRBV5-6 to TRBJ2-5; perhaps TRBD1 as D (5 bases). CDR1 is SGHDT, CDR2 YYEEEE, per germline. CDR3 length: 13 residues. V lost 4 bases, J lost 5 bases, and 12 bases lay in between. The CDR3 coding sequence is TGTGCCAGCAGCGTCAGGGTTGGTGAGACCCAGTACTTC. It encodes CASSVRVGETQYF.

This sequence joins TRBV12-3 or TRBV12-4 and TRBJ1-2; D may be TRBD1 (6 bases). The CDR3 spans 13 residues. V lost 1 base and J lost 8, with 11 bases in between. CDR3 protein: CASSLEQGRGYTF. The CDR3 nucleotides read TGTGCCAGCAGTTTAGAACAGGGACGGGGCTACACCTTC.

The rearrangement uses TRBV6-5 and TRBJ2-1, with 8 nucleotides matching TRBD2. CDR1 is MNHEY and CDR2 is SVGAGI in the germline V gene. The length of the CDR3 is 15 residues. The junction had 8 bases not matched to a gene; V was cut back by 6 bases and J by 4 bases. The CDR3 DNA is TGTGCCAGCAGGCCCCCCGGGGGGGCTTACAATGAGCAGTTCTTC. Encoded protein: CASRPPGGAYNEQFF.

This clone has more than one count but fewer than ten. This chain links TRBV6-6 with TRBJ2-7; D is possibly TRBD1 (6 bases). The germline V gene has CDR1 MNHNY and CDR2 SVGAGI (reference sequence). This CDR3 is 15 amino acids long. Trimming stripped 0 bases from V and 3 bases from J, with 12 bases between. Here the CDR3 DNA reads TGTGCCAGCAGTTACTCCCTCGGCAGGGGCTACGAGCAGTACTTC. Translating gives CASSYSLGRGYEQYF.

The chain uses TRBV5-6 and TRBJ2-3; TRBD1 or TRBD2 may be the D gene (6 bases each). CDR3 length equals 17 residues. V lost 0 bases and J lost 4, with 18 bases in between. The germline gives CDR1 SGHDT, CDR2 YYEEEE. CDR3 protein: CASSLALRTGRSDTQYF. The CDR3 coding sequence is TGTGCCAGCAGCTTGGCTTTGCGTACAGGGAGGTCAGATACGCAGTATTTT.

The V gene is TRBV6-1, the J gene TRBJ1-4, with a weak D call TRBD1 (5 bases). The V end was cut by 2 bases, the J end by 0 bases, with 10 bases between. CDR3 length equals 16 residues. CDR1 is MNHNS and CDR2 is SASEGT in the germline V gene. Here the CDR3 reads CASSEHSGATNEKLFF. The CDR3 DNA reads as TGTGCCAGCAGTGAACACTCGGGGGCAACTAATGAAAAACTGTTTTTT.

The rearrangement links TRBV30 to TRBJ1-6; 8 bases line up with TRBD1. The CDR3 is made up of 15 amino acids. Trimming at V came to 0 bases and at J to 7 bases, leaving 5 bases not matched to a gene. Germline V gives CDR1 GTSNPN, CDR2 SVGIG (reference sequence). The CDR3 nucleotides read TGTGCCTGGAGTGTCGGGGCAGGGGGCAATTCACCCCTCCACTTT. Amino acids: CAWSVGAGGNSPLHF.

CDR3: CASRAGTGSNQPQHF. The CDR3 bases are TGTGCCAGCAGAGCCGGGACAGGCAGCAATCAGCCCCAGCATTTT. This chain links TRBV6-5 with TRBJ1-5, with 8 bases that match TRBD1. This CDR3 spans 15 amino acids. The V gene end was trimmed by 6 bases and the J gene end by 1 base; junction bases not matched to a gene: 5. CDR1 is MNHEY, CDR2 SVGAGI, per germline.

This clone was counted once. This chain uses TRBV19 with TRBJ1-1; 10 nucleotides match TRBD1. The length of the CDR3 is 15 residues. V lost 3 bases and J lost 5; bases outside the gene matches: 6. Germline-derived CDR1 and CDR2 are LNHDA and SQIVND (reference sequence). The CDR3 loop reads CASSIGGQGGTEAFF. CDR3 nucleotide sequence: TGTGCCAGTAGTATTGGCGGACAGGGGGGGACTGAAGCTTTCTTT. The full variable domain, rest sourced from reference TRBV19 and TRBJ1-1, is DGGITQSPKYLFRKEGQNVTLSCEQNLNHDAMYWYRQDPGQGLRLIYYSQIVNDFQKGDIAEGYSVSREKKESFPLTVTSAQKNPTAFYLCASSIGGQGGTEAFFGQGTRLTVV.

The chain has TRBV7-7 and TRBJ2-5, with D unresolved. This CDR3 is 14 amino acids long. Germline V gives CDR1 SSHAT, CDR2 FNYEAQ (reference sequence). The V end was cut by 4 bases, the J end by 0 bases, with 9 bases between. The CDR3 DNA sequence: TGTGCCAGCAGCTCCGTACCGTACCAAGAGACCCAGTACTTC. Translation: CASSSVPYQETQYF.

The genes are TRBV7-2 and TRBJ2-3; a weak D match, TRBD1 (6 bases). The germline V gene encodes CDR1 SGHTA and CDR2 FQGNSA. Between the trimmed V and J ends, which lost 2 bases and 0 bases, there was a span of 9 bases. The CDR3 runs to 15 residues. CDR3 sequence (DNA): TGTGCCAGCAGCTTAAGACAGGATAGCACAGATACGCAGTATTTT. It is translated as CASSLRQDSTDTQYF. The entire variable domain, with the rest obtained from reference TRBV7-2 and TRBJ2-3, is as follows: GAGVSQSPSNKVTEKGKDVELRCDPISGHTALYWYRQSLGQGLEFLIYFQGNSAPDKSGLPSDRFSAERTGGSVSTLTIQRTQQEDSAVYLCASSLRQDSTDTQYFGPGTRLTVL.

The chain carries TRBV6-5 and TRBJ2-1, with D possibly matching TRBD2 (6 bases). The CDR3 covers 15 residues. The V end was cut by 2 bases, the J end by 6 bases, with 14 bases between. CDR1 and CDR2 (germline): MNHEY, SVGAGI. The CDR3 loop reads CASSYISGSGNEQFF. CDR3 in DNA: TGTGCCAGCAGTTACATTAGCGGATCAGGCAATGAGCAGTTCTTC.

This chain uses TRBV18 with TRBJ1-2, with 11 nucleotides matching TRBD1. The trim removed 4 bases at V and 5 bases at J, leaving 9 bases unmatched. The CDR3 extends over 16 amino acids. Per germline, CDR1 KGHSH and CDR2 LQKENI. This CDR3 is CASSRRQGQGGYGYTF. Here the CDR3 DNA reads TGTGCCAGCTCACGACGACAGGGACAGGGGGGGTATGGCTACACCTTC.

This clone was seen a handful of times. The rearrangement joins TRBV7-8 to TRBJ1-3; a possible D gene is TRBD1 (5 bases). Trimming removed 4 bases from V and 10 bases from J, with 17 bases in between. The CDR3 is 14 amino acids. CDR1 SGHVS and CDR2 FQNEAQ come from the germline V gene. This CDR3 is CASSSEQVTPTIYF. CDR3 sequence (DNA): TGTGCCAGCAGCTCGGAACAGGTTACCCCGACCATATATTTT.

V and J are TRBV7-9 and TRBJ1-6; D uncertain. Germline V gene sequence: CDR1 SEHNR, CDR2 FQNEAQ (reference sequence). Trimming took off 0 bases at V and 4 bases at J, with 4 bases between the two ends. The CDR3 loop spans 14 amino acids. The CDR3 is CASSLAGYNSPLHF. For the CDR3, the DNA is TGTGCCAGCAGCTTAGCCGGATATAATTCACCCCTCCACTTT.

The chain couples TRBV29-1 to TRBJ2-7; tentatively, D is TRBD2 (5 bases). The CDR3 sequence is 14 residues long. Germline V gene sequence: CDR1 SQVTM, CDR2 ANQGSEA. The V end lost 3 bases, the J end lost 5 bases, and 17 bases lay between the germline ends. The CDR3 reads CSVDVMGREHEQYF. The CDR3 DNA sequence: TGCAGCGTTGATGTAATGGGAAGGGAGCACGAGCAGTACTTC.

CDR3 residues: CASSTPTVYEQYF. CDR3 DNA sequence: TGTGCCAGCAGTACCCCGACAGTCTACGAGCAGTACTTC. This chain connects TRBV6-5 to TRBJ2-7; a weak D match, TRBD1 (5 bases). The V end lost 5 bases, the J end lost 3 bases, and 11 bases lay between the germline ends. Germline assignment: CDR1 MNHEY and CDR2 SVGAGI. The CDR3 is 13 amino acids.

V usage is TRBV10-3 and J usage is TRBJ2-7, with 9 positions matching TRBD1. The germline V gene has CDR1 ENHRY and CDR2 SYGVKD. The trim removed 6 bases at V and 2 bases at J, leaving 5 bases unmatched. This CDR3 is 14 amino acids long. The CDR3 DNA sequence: TGTGCCATCAGGGGGACAGGGCCTACCTACGAGCAGTACTTC. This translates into CAIRGTGPTYEQYF.

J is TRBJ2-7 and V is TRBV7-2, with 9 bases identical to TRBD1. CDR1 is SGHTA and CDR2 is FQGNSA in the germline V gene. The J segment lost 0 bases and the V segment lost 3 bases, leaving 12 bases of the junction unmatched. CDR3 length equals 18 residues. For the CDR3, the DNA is TGTGCCAGCAGCTTCCGGGACAGGGTTTTCCTCTCCTCCTACGAGCAGTACTTC. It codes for CASSFRDRVFLSSYEQYF.

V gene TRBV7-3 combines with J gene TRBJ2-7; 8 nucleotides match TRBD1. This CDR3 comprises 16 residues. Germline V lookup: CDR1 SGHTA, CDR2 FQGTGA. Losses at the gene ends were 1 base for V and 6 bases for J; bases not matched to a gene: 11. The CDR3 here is CASSLKTRTGRREQYF. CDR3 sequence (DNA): TGTGCCAGCAGCTTAAAAACTCGGACAGGGAGACGCGAGCAGTACTTC.

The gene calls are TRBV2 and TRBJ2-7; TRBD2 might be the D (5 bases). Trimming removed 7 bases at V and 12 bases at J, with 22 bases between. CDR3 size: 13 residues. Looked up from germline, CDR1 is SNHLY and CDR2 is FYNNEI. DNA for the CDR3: TGTGCCAGCATCCGAGGGCAAGTACTCCGTGGGTACTTC. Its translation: CASIRGQVLRGYF.

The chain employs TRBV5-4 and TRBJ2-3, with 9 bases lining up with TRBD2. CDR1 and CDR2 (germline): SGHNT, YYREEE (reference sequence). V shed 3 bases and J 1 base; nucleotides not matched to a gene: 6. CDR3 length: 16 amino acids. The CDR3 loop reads CASSSLAGPGTDTQYF. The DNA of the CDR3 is TGTGCCAGCAGCTCCCTAGCGGGGCCCGGCACAGATACGCAGTATTTT.

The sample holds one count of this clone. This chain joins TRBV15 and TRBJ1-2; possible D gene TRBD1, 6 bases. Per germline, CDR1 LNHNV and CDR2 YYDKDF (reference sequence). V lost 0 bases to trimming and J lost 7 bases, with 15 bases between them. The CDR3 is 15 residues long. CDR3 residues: CATSRDYAGDGGYTF. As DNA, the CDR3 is TGTGCCACCAGCAGAGATTACGCAGGGGACGGTGGCTACACCTTC.

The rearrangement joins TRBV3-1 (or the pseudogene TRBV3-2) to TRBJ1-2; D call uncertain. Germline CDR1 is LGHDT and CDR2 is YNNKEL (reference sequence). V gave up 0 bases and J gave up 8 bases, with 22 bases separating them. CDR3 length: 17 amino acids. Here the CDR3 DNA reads TGTGCCAGCAGCCAAGATGGCCCCGAGGAGGGCGTGGGAGGCTACACCTTC. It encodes CASSQDGPEEGVGGYTF.

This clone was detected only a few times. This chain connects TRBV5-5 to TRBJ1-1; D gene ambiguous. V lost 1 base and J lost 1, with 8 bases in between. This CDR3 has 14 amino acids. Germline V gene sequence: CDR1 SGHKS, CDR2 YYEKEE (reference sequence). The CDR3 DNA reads TGTGCCAGCAGCTTGTGGCGGCAGAACACTGAAGCTTTCTTT. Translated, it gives CASSLWRQNTEAFF.

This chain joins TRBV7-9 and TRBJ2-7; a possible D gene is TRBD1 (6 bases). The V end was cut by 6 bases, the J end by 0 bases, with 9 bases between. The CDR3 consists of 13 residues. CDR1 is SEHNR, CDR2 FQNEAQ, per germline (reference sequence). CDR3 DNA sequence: TGTGCCAGCAGACAGGGAAGCTCCTACGAGCAGTACTTC. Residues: CASRQGSSYEQYF.

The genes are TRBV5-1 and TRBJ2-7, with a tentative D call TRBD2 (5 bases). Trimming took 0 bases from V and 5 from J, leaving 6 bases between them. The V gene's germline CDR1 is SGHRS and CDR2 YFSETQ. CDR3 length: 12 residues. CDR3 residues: CASSLAGNEQYF. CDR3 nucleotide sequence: TGCGCCAGCAGCTTGGCCGGGAACGAGCAGTACTTC.